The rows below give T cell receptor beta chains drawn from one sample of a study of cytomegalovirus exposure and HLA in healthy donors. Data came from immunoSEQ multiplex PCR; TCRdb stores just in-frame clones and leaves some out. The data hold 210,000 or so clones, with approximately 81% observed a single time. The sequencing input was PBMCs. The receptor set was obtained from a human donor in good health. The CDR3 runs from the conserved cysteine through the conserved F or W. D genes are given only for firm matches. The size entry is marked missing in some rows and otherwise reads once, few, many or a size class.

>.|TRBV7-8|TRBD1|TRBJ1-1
TGTGCCAGCAGCCCAACAGGGGGCATAACTGAAGCTTTCTTT
CASSPTGGITEAFF
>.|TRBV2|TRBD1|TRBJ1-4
TGTGCCAGCAGTGAAGCGGGTCAGGGGGCGATTTCGGGAACTAATGAAAAACTGTTTTTT
CASSEAGQGAISGTNEKLFF
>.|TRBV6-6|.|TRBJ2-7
TGTGCCAGCAGTCAGATAGCGTCAAGCTCCTACGAGCAGTACTTC
CASSQIASSSYEQYF
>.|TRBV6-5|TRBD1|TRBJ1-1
TGTGCCAGCAGCCGACCGGTGGCAGGGGGCACTGAAGCTTTCTTT
CASSRPVAGGTEAFF
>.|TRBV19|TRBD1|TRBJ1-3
TGTGCCAGTAGGGCAGGGGGCGAAGGAAACACCATATATTTT
CASRAGGEGNTIYF
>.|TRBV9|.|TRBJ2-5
TGTGCCAGCAGCGTAGCAGGGGTCCAGACCCAGTACTTC
CASSVAGVQTQYF
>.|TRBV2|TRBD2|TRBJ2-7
TGTGCCAGCAGGCGACCCGGGGGGGGATCCTACGAGCAGTACTTC
CASRRPGGGSYEQYF
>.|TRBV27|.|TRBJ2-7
TGTGCCAGCAGCCTCCGGGGTTACGAGCAGTACTTC
CASSLRGYEQYF
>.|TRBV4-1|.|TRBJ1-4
TGCGCCAGCAGCCAAGGGTGGGGGAGGTTTTTTGAAAAACTGTTTTTT
CASSQGWGRFFEKLFF
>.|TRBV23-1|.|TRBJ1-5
TGCGCCATCGAGGATCTCCCGCAGCATTTT
CAIEDLPQHF
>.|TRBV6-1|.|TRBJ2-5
TGTGCCAGCACCAGAGGACCAGGGGAGACCCAGTACTTC
CASTRGPGETQYF
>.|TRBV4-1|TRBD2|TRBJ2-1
TGCGCCAGCAGCCAGCCCCGACTAGCGGGAGGCCTTCACAATGAGCAGTTCTTC
CASSQPRLAGGLHNEQFF
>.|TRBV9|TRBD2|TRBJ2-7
TGTGCCAGCAGCCCCAGAGGACTAGCGGCCTCCTACGAGCAGTACTTC
CASSPRGLAASYEQYF
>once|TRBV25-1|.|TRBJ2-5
TGTGCCAGCAGTGGATCGGGTCCCCAGGGCCAAGAGACCCAGTACTTC
CASSGSGPQGQETQYF